The 3 T cell receptor beta chains below were found in one sample sequenced in a study of Tregs in tolerant kidney transplant recipients. Sequencing was performed with immunoSEQ multiplex PCR; in TCRdb, only in-frame clones are kept and a portion is missing. The sample lists about 31,000 clones, about 79% seen once, with around 2.3% in the top ten. Their specific antigens are unknown. Material for sequencing was Tregs from blood cultured with allogeneic cells. Source of these receptors: a human donor in good health.

This chain connects TRBV7-3 to TRBJ1-5; tentative D call: TRBD1 (6 bases). V shed 1 base and J shed 9 bases, with 10 bases lying between them. Germline V lookup: CDR1 SGHTA, CDR2 FQGTGA. The CDR3 runs to 13 residues. The CDR3 loop is CASSLSGGGPQHF. For the CDR3, the DNA is TGTGCCAGCAGCTTAAGTGGAGGGGGGCCCCAGCATTTT.

V usage is TRBV7-2 and J usage is TRBJ2-7, with D perhaps matching TRBD2 (6 bases). The CDR3 contains 13 residues. V lost 5 bases to trimming and J lost 3 bases, with 11 bases between them. Germline values: CDR1 SGHTA, CDR2 FQGNSA. CDR3 residues: CASSAGTFYEQYF. The CDR3 DNA is TGTGCCAGCAGCGCGGGGACTTTCTACGAGCAGTACTTC.

The rearrangement joins TRBV6-6 to TRBJ1-1; tentatively, D is TRBD1 (5 bases). CDR3 length: 14 residues. V was trimmed by 5 bases and J by 0 bases, leaving 10 bases between them. Germline lookup yields CDR1 MNHNY and CDR2 SVGAGI (reference sequence). CDR3 nucleotide sequence: TGTGCCAGCAGTCCCGGGACGGTGAACACTGAAGCTTTCTTT. This gives the protein CASSPGTVNTEAFF.